The rows below give T cell receptor beta chains drawn from one sample of a study of regulatory T cells in long-lasting Graves disease. From the multiplex PCR reads, TCRdb called clonotypes with MiXCR, one entry per CDR3 protein. The sample consists of 350,000 to 450,000 distinct CDR3 sequences, 21% of them appearing once. The sequencing used peripheral blood mononuclear cells (PBMCs), collected when the disease was refractory, from a patient treated with antithyroid drugs. These receptor sequences come from a female donor with Graves disease. The CDR3 runs from the conserved cysteine through the conserved F or W. A D gene is named only where the DNA matches it firmly. The size entry is marked missing in some rows and otherwise reads once, few, many or a size class.

NA | TRBJ1-2 | 14 | TRBV27 | NA | CASSSPGRDYGYTF | TGTGCCAGCAGTTCCCCGGGAAGGGACTATGGCTACACCTTC
NA | TRBJ1-1 | 16 | TRBV11-2 | NA | CASSTSGQDMNTEAFF | NA
NA | TRBJ1-1 | 16 | TRBV4-1 | NA | CASSQDPGLRATEAFF | TGCGCCAGCAGCCAAGACCCGGGGTTAAGAGCGACTGAAGCTTTCTTT
many | TRBJ1-1 | 14 | TRBV28 | NA | CASSLSGLGSEAFF | TGTGCCAGCAGTTTAAGCGGGTTAGGGTCTGAAGCTTTCTTT
many | TRBJ1-2 | 9 | TRBV29-1 | NA | CSAAPSYTF | TGCAGCGCCGCCCCAAGCTACACCTTC
few | TRBJ1-6 | 15 | TRBV5-1 | TRBD1 | CASSSGQGANSPLHF | TGCGCCAGCAGCTCGGGACAGGGGGCGAATTCACCCCTCCACTTT
many | TRBJ1-2 | 14 | TRBV7-3 | NA | CASSTWPPLGGYTF | TGTGCCAGCAGCACCTGGCCTCCTCTCGGGGGCTACACCTTC
few | TRBJ2-7 | 16 | TRBV4-1 | TRBD2 | CASSQGLAGVLSEQYF | TGCGCCAGCAGCCAAGGACTAGCGGGAGTCTTGAGCGAGCAGTACTTC
many | TRBJ2-5 | 12 | TRBV20-1 | NA | CSGGVGQETQYF | TGCAGTGGCGGGGTGGGCCAAGAGACCCAGTACTTC
NA | TRBJ2-7 | 14 | TRBV30 | NA | CAWSVEEGTYEQYF | TGTGCCTGGAGTGTAGAGGAGGGGACGTACGAGCAGTACTTC
many | TRBJ2-7 | 13 | TRBV20-1 | TRBD1 | CSADRDSAYEQYF | TGCAGTGCTGACCGGGACAGTGCCTACGAGCAGTACTTC
NA | TRBJ1-4 | 16 | TRBV5-8 | TRBD1 | CASSWDRGRTNEKLFF | TGTGCCAGCAGCTGGGACAGGGGGCGGACTAATGAAAAACTGTTTTTT
once | TRBJ1-2 | 15 | TRBV28 | NA | CASSLEGESNYGYTF | TGTGCCAGCAGTTTAGAGGGGGAATCTAACTATGGCTACACCTTC
NA | TRBJ2-3 | 17 | TRBV7-6 | TRBD2 | CASSRLAGGIGTDTQYF | TGTGCCAGCAGCCGTCTAGCGGGAGGGATTGGCACAGATACGCAGTATTTT
NA | TRBJ2-6 | 17 | TRBV6-2/TRBV6-3 | NA | CASRETGTQRGANVLTF | TGTGCCAGCAGGGAAACCGGGACCCAAAGGGGGGCCAACGTCCTGACTTTC
few | TRBJ1-6 | 16 | TRBV11-3 | NA | CASSLESSQGNSPLHF | TGTGCCAGCAGCTTAGAATCCTCCCAGGGGAACTCACCCCTCCACTTT
few | TRBJ2-7 | 18 | TRBV4-1 | TRBD1 | CASSHLPRRWGQGYEQYF | TGCGCCAGCAGCCATCTCCCGCGTCGATGGGGACAGGGTTACGAGCAGTACTTC
many | TRBJ2-4 | 15 | TRBV3-1 | NA | CASSQPRGTKNIQYF | TGTGCCAGCAGCCAACCCCGTGGAACCAAAAACATTCAGTACTTC
NA | TRBJ2-7 | 14 | TRBV7-2 | TRBD1 | CASSPKTGAYEQHF | TGTGCCAGCAGCCCAAAGACAGGGGCCTACGAGCAGCACTTC
NA | TRBJ2-3 | 15 | TRBV3-1 | NA | CASSINRDVTDTQYF | TGTGCCAGCAGCATAAACAGGGATGTAACAGATACGCAGTATTTT
many | TRBJ2-5 | 18 | TRBV2 | TRBD2 | CASSESWVAGALQETQYF | TGTGCCAGCAGTGAATCTTGGGTAGCGGGAGCCCTACAAGAGACCCAGTACTTC
few | TRBJ2-2 | 12 | TRBV29-1 | TRBD2 | CSVERGAGELFF | TGCAGCGTTGAACGGGGGGCCGGGGAGCTGTTTTTT
NA | TRBJ2-7 | 14 | TRBV28 | TRBD1 | CAGSPGTGLYEQYF | TGTGCCGGCTCACCCGGGACAGGGCTCTACGAGCAGTACTTC
NA | TRBJ1-3 | 16 | TRBV6-5 | NA | CASSYSARATGNTIYF | TGTGCCAGCAGTTACTCTGCCAGGGCCACTGGAAACACCATATATTTT
few | TRBJ1-4 | 16 | TRBV7-2 | TRBD1 | CASSLEGDRRNEKLFF | TGTGCCAGCAGCTTAGAAGGGGACAGACGTAATGAAAAACTGTTTTTT